One sample yielded the 13 T cell receptor beta chains listed below, sequenced in a study of beta chain features in type 1 diabetes. The investigators reverse transcribed all of the isolated RNA, so they sequenced expressed TCRB transcripts. Libraries were prepared by immunoSEQ multiplex PCR; TCRdb keeps only in-frame clonotypes and omits some of them. The table records nearly 350,000 clones, approximately 8.2% of them present only once. The sequencing input was central memory CD4+ T cells from blood. The receptors were sampled from a woman under 30 in good health.

Many counts were recorded for this clone. The chain links TRBV7-9 to TRBJ2-2; the D is unclear. The CDR3 runs 15 residues. The germline V gene encodes CDR1 SEHNR and CDR2 FQNEAQ (reference sequence). The ends were cut back, 6 bases at V and 0 bases at J, with 11 bases in the middle. The CDR3 loop is CASRPPRSNTGELFF. CDR3 in DNA: TGTGCCAGCAGACCCCCGCGGTCGAACACCGGGGAGCTGTTTTTT.

This clone was found a few times. The chain has TRBV6-6 and TRBJ1-5, with unresolved D. Per the germline V gene, CDR1 is MNHNY and CDR2 is SVGAGI (reference sequence). This CDR3 has 13 amino acids. Trimming removed 8 bases from V and 3 bases from J, with 11 bases in between. The CDR3 reads CASVGSANQPQHF. In DNA, the CDR3 is TGTGCCAGCGTTGGGTCAGCCAATCAGCCCCAGCATTTT.

This clone was seen many times. CDR3 in DNA: TGTGCCAGCAGCCGGGGACAGCCTCCGGGGGAAAAACTGTTTTTT. It is translated as CASSRGQPPGEKLFF. The rearrangement joins TRBV5-4 to TRBJ1-4, with 7 nucleotides matching TRBD1. The CDR3 sequence is 15 residues long. Germline V gives CDR1 SGHNT, CDR2 YYREEE (reference sequence). J was trimmed by 8 bases and V by 4 bases; bases with no gene match: 11.

This chain joins TRBV5-1 and TRBJ2-2; 14 positions match TRBD2. The J segment lost 2 bases and the V segment lost 4 bases, leaving 4 bases of the junction unmatched. The CDR3 covers 17 residues. Germline V gene lookup returns CDR1 SGHRS and CDR2 YFSETQ. The CDR3 region has the DNA TGCGCCAGCAGCCCCGGGACTAGCGGGAGCAACACCGGGGAGCTGTTTTTT. Translated: CASSPGTSGSNTGELFF.

The chain uses TRBV28 and TRBJ1-2; D ambiguous. Trimming stripped 6 bases from V and 4 bases from J, with 18 bases between. Germline V gene sequence: CDR1 MDHEN, CDR2 SYDVKM. This CDR3 spans 15 amino acids. The CDR3 nucleotides are TGTGCCAGCAGGACTGGATCGCGACTAATCTATGGCTACACCTTC. It is translated as CASRTGSRLIYGYTF.

The V gene is TRBV18, the J gene TRBJ1-1; a weak D match, TRBD1 (6 bases). This CDR3 has 15 residues. The germline CDR1 and CDR2 sequences are KGHSH and LQKENI. V was clipped by 0 bases and J by 2 bases, with 10 bases between them. The CDR3 coding sequence is TGTGCCAGCTCACCACCGAGAGGGGGTAACACTGAAGCTTTCTTT. Encoded protein: CASSPPRGGNTEAFF.

Notes on this clone: This sample also contains other DNA sequences that code for the same CDR3. The CDR3 DNA sequence: TGTGCCAGCAGTTTAGGGACAGAAAACACCGGGGAGCTGTTTTTT. Protein product: CASSLGTENTGELFF. The J gene is TRBJ2-2, the V gene TRBV28; the match to TRBD1 covers 7 bases. The germline CDR1 and CDR2 sequences are MDHEN and SYDVKM. CDR3 length: 15 amino acids. The trim removed 2 bases at V and 2 bases at J, leaving 2 bases unmatched.

The chain carries TRBV9 and TRBJ2-7; D ambiguous. Germline lookup yields CDR1 SGDLS and CDR2 YYNGEE. Trimming took 3 bases from V and 2 from J, leaving 12 bases between them. This CDR3 comprises 14 residues. The CDR3 nucleotides read TGTGCCAGCAGCGCCCAGTTTGGAGCCTACGAGCAGTACTTC. Its translation is CASSAQFGAYEQYF.

This clone was seen only a few times. The chain recombines TRBV2 with TRBJ2-7; D uncertain. The CDR3 length is 14 residues. CDR1 and CDR2 from the germline V gene are SNHLY and FYNNEI. The V end lost 7 bases, the J end lost 4 bases, and 17 bases lay between the germline ends. The CDR3 sequence is CASMKEASVYEQYF. The CDR3 DNA sequence: TGTGCCAGCATGAAGGAAGCTTCCGTGTACGAGCAGTACTTC.

This clone was detected a few times. The CDR3 region is CASSSTSGRGAGELFF. The CDR3 bases are TGTGCCAGCAGTTCAACTAGCGGGAGGGGTGCCGGGGAGCTGTTTTTT. The chain carries TRBV2 and TRBJ2-2; 13 bases agree with TRBD2. J lost 6 bases, V lost 5 bases, and 6 bases had no gene match. This CDR3 region has 16 residues. CDR1 is SNHLY and CDR2 is FYNNEI in the germline V gene.

The chain links TRBV15 to TRBJ2-2, with TRBD2 as a possible D gene (5 bases). V shed 8 bases and J shed 0 bases, with 7 bases lying between them. CDR3 length: 13 residues. From germline, CDR1 is LNHNV and CDR2 YYDKDF (reference sequence). The CDR3 DNA reads TGTGCCACCGGGAGCCCGAACACCGGGGAGCTGTTTTTT. This codes for CATGSPNTGELFF.

CDR3 loop: CASSILGRQRLAGAELFF. In DNA, the CDR3 is TGTGCCAGTAGTATTTTGGGTCGACAGAGACTAGCGGGAGCGGAGCTGTTTTTT. V and J are TRBV19 and TRBJ2-2; 12 positions match TRBD2. Trimming at V came to 3 bases and at J to 10 bases, leaving 15 bases not matched to a gene. The CDR3 extends over 18 amino acids. Germline V gene sequence: CDR1 LNHDA, CDR2 SQIVND (reference sequence).

This clone was observed a handful of times. The gene calls are TRBV28 and TRBJ2-2; the D call may be TRBD1 or TRBD2 (5 bases each). Germline V CDR1 and CDR2: MDHEN, SYDVKM. V was shortened by 6 bases and J by 6 bases, with 11 bases between the two germline ends. The length of the CDR3 is 13 residues. Here the CDR3 DNA reads TGTGCCAGCAGAGGGACCCTGTCCGGGGAGCTGTTTTTT. Amino acids: CASRGTLSGELFF.